The TCR beta chain described here comes from a study of T cell responses to AZD1222 COVID-19 vaccine. Findings and caveats of the study: Mostly white British, mostly female donors; authors suggested clonal diversity may be underestimated.

The repertoire was sequenced with immunoSEQ multiplex PCR; TCRdb's copy has only in-frame clones and lacks some. The sample shows approximately 60,000 clones, 75% to 90% of them seen only once. In regard to this clone: Its antigen is still unknown.

Per germline, CDR1 MNHNS and CDR2 SASEGT. The V segment lost 2 bases and the J segment 2 bases; nucleotides outside the gene matches: 1. This CDR3 is built from 15 residues. The clonotype comes from an adult in good health. Here the sequenced sample was peripheral blood, taken on day 0 of MenACWY control vaccination. The chain carries TRBV6-1 and TRBJ2-7; 12 nucleotides match TRBD2. The CDR3: CASSELAGGPYEQYF. DNA of the CDR3: TGTGCCAGCAGTGAACTAGCGGGAGGGCCCTACGAGCAGTACTTC.